A single sample gave rise to the 13 T cell receptor beta chains below, sequenced in a study of TIL therapy for anti-PD-1-resistant metastatic lung cancer. As for time point: pre-treatment sample, taken before nivolumab and TIL therapy. Sequencing used immunoSEQ v3. Produced via immunoSEQ multiplex PCR; TCRdb's table is partial and in-frame only. There are tens of thousands of clones in the sample; 70% to 85% occur only once, and about 15% lies in the top ten. This material consisted of blood, taken at baseline. The receptor source for this set is a man between 65 and 79 years old with non-small cell lung cancer.

The V gene is TRBV13, the J gene TRBJ2-7, with 9 bases fitting TRBD1. CDR1 PRHDT and CDR2 FYEKMQ come from the germline V gene (reference sequence). The CDR3 is 14 amino acids. Losses at the gene ends were 5 bases for V and 5 bases for J; bases not matched to a gene: 7. DNA of the CDR3: TGTGCCAGCAGCCCACAGGGGGCTTTCAACGAGCAGTACTTC. Translating it yields CASSPQGAFNEQYF.

The J gene is TRBJ2-5, the V gene TRBV5-4; tentative D call: TRBD2 (5 bases). Trimming removed 5 bases from V and 0 bases from J, with 5 bases in between. This CDR3 has 12 residues. The germline V gene encodes CDR1 SGHNT and CDR2 YYREEE (reference sequence). The CDR3 sequence is CASRRDQETQYF. CDR3 nucleotides: TGTGCCAGCAGGCGGGACCAAGAGACCCAGTACTTC.

The chain combines TRBV7-9 with TRBJ1-1; D perhaps matches TRBD1 (6 bases). Deletions cut 5 bases from V and 2 bases from J, with 9 bases between. This CDR3 contains 13 residues. Germline V gene sequence: CDR1 SEHNR, CDR2 FQNEAQ (reference sequence). The CDR3 nucleotides are TGTGCCAGCAGCCCACAGGGCAACACTGAAGCTTTCTTT. It is translated as CASSPQGNTEAFF.

This clone was seen only a few times. The chain employs TRBV18 and TRBJ2-1, with D maybe TRBD2 (5 bases). Germline CDR1 is KGHSH and CDR2 is LQKENI. With 6 bases removed from V and 7 bases from J, the gap between germline ends came to 13 bases. The CDR3 consists of 13 residues. CDR3 loop: CASSTTRVNEQFF. Here the CDR3 DNA reads TGTGCCAGCTCCACCACTAGGGTTAATGAGCAGTTCTTC.

V is TRBV4-1 and J is TRBJ2-3, with 10 bases identical to TRBD2. After removal of 0 bases from V and 4 bases from J, the junction contained 4 bases not matched to a gene. This CDR3 has 16 residues. Germline lookup yields CDR1 MGHRA and CDR2 YSYEKL. CDR3 sequence: CASSQDSSGRADTQYF. The CDR3 nucleotides read TGCGCCAGCAGCCAAGACTCGAGCGGGAGGGCAGATACGCAGTATTTT.

The V gene is TRBV2, the J gene TRBJ1-1, with D uncertain. The V and J ends lost 3 bases and 5 bases respectively, with 4 bases between them. The CDR3 has 11 amino acids. From germline, CDR1 is SNHLY and CDR2 FYNNEI. The CDR3 loop is CASSERTEAFF. The CDR3 bases are TGTGCCAGCAGTGAGAGGACTGAAGCTTTCTTT.

The chain has TRBV28 and TRBJ1-2; D might be TRBD1 (6 bases). CDR3 size: 14 residues. V lost 2 bases and J 1 base, leaving 8 bases between the germline ends. Germline-derived CDR1 and CDR2 are MDHEN and SYDVKM. The CDR3 region is CASSLAGDNYGYTF. CDR3 in DNA: TGTGCCAGCAGTTTAGCAGGGGATAACTATGGCTACACCTTC.

The rearrangement uses TRBV6-1 and TRBJ1-5, with D possibly matching TRBD1 (5 bases). This CDR3 has 15 amino acids. V was trimmed by 4 bases and J by 3 bases, leaving 13 bases between them. Per the germline V gene, CDR1 is MNHNS and CDR2 is SASEGT. CDR3 sequence: CASSVRATDNQPQHF. CDR3 nucleotide sequence: TGTGCCAGCAGTGTGCGCGCGACAGACAATCAGCCCCAGCATTTT.

As to this clone: The same CDR3 is also encoded by other DNA sequences in this sample. The genes are TRBV7-9 and TRBJ1-4; TRBD1 aligns across 9 bases. The germline CDR1 and CDR2 sequences are SEHNR and FQNEAQ (reference sequence). Losses at the gene ends were 4 bases for V and 7 bases for J; bases not matched to a gene: 4. The CDR3 is 14 amino acids. In DNA form, the CDR3 reads TGTGCCAGCAGCTCCGGGACAGGGAGTGAAAAACTGTTTTTT. Residues: CASSSGTGSEKLFF. Full variable domain (missing parts from reference TRBV7-9 and TRBJ1-4): DTGVSQNPRHKITKRGQNVTFRCDPISEHNRLYWYRQTLGQGPEFLTYFQNEAQLEKSRLLSDRFSAERPKGSFSTLEIQRTEQGDSAMYLCASSSGTGSEKLFFGSGTQLSVL.

A few counts support this clone. The chain uses TRBV11-2 and TRBJ1-5; D is ambiguous. CDR1 is SGHAT and CDR2 is FQNNGV in the germline V gene. The CDR3 consists of 13 residues. The V gene lost 0 bases and the J gene lost 3 bases, with 3 bases spanning the gap. The CDR3 DNA follows: TGTGCCAGCAGCTTAGATTTCAATCAGCCCCAGCATTTT. Its protein is CASSLDFNQPQHF.

V and J are TRBV5-1 and TRBJ1-1, with a tentative D call TRBD1 (5 bases). The CDR3 is 15 amino acids. Per the germline V gene, CDR1 is SGHRS and CDR2 is YFSETQ. Trimming removed 5 bases from V and 3 bases from J, with 17 bases in between. The CDR3 nucleotides read TGCGCCAGCAGTGATCAGGGACTATCGGACACTGAAGCTTTCTTT. Translating gives CASSDQGLSDTEAFF.

J is TRBJ1-2 and V is TRBV28; 10 bases agree with TRBD1. CDR1 and CDR2 (germline): MDHEN, SYDVKM. V was clipped by 4 bases and J by 8 bases; unmatched bases: 10. CDR3 length equals 15 residues. The CDR3: CASSSTGTGDSGYTF. The CDR3 DNA is TGTGCCAGCAGTTCAACCGGGACAGGGGATTCCGGCTACACCTTC.

The V gene is TRBV15, the J gene TRBJ1-5; D gene ambiguous. V gave up 0 bases and J gave up 4 bases, with 10 bases separating them. Germline CDR1 and CDR2: LNHNV and YYDKDF (reference sequence). The CDR3 covers 15 residues. The CDR3 nucleotides are TGTGCCACCAGCAGAGATTCGCAGGAAAATCAGCCCCAGCATTTT. Amino acids: CATSRDSQENQPQHF.